The 2 T cell receptor beta chains in this list originate from one sample, sequenced in a study of blood T cells in healthy people across ages. With a J-beta primer mix and a sample-barcoded 5' primer, a second PCR ran about 6 to 11 cycles. Via MiXCR, TCRdb re-called the 5' RACE reads, giving one row per CDR3 protein. Of around 970,000 distinct CDR3 sequences in the sample, roughly 51% are singletons; the top ten hold about 20%. Sequencing was carried out using blood. The receptors were sampled from a woman aged 60-75 years in good health.

On this clonotype itself: A much larger clone lies a single base off, so this may be a read error. The chain employs TRBV4-2 and TRBJ2-5; 11 bases map to TRBD2. The end of the DNA is better explained by TRBJ2-7, so the J call may be wrong. Germline V lookup: CDR1 LGHNA, CDR2 YNFKEQ. This CDR3 comprises 15 residues. CDR3 in DNA: TGTGCCAGCAGCCATGAACTAGCGGGAGTCTACGAGCAGTACTTC. This encodes CASSHELAGVYEQYF.

The chain couples TRBV28 to TRBJ2-3; no clear D. This CDR3 spans 11 amino acids. Trimming cost V 4 bases and J 6 bases, with 5 bases left between them. Germline V gene data show CDR1 as MDHEN and CDR2 as SYDVKM. The CDR3 nucleotides are TGTGCCAGCAGTTCGCACGATACGCAGTATTTT. Translating gives CASSSHDTQYF. Full variable domain (missing parts from reference TRBV28 and TRBJ2-3): DVKVTQSSRYLVKRTGEKVFLECVQDMDHENMFWYRQDPGLGLRLIYFSYDVKMKEKGDIPEGYSVSREKKERFSLILESASTNQTSMYLCASSSHDTQYFGPGTRLTVL.